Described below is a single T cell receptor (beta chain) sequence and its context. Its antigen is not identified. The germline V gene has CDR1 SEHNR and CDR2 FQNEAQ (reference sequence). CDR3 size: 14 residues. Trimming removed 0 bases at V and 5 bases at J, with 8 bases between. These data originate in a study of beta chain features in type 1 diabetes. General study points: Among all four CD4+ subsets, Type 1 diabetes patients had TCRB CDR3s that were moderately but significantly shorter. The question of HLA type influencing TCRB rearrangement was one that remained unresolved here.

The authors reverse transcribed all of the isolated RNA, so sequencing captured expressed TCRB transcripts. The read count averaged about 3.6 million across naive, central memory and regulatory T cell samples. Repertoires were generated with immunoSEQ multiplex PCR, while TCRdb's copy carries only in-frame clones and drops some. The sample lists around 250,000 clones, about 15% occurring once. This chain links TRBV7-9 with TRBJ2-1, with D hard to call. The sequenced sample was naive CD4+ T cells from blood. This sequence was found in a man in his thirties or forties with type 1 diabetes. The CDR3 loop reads CASSLARGNNEQFF. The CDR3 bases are TGTGCCAGCAGCTTAGCCCGCGGAAACAATGAGCAGTTCTTC.